This entry lists 5 T cell receptor beta chains sequenced from one sample in a study of T cell responses to AZD1222 COVID-19 vaccine. Libraries were prepared by immunoSEQ multiplex PCR; TCRdb keeps only in-frame clonotypes and omits some of them. The repertoire has 150,000 to 190,000 clones, roughly 90% of them found once; the top ten carry less than 1.6%. Sequences were derived from peripheral blood, sampled 28 days after the second AZD1222 dose. Every receptor here comes from an adult who received the AZD1222 COVID-19 vaccine.

V usage is TRBV24-1 and J usage is TRBJ1-1; D is ambiguous. Per germline, CDR1 KGHDR and CDR2 SFDVKD. The length of the CDR3 is 14 residues. V gave up 4 bases and J gave up 3 bases, with 11 bases separating them. The CDR3 DNA follows: TGTGCCACCAGTGACCCCGGAGGAGACACTGAAGCTTTCTTT. Protein sequence: CATSDPGGDTEAFF.

V and J are TRBV9 and TRBJ1-4; TRBD1 matches 9 bases. CDR3 length equals 16 residues. V shed 4 bases, J shed 8 bases, and the junction held 12 bases outside the gene matches. Germline V gives CDR1 SGDLS, CDR2 YYNGEE. The CDR3 reads CASSLQPGQGGEKLFF. The DNA of the CDR3 is TGTGCCAGCAGCCTTCAGCCGGGACAGGGAGGAGAAAAACTGTTTTTT.

V is TRBV28 and J is TRBJ2-7, with 7 nucleotides matching TRBD2. The CDR3 extends over 13 amino acids. With V trimmed by 4 bases and J by 10 bases, 10 bases remained unmatched. Germline V gene data show CDR1 as MDHEN and CDR2 as SYDVKM. The CDR3 DNA reads as TGTGCCAGCAGTTCACAGACTAGCAGTATACAGTACTTC. This encodes CASSSQTSSIQYF.

The chain links TRBV7-3 to TRBJ1-1; D unclear. Germline CDR1 SGHTA, CDR2 FQGTGA. The CDR3 is 13 residues long. V was trimmed by 5 bases and J by 1 base, leaving 8 bases between them. The CDR3 is CASSPRRNTEAFF. CDR3 bases: TGTGCCAGCAGCCCACGGAGGAACACTGAAGCTTTCTTT.

The chain recombines TRBV5-4 with TRBJ2-7; TRBD1 agrees at 8 bases. This CDR3 spans 15 amino acids. V trimming: 2 bases; J trimming: 6 bases; junction bases outside the gene matches: 10. Germline loops: CDR1 SGHNT, CDR2 YYREEE (reference sequence). This CDR3 is CASSFGQGLGGEQYF. CDR3 DNA: TGTGCCAGCAGCTTTGGACAGGGCCTCGGTGGCGAGCAGTACTTC.